The 17 T cell receptor beta chains below all came from one sample that was sequenced in a study of cytomegalovirus exposure and HLA in healthy donors. The PCR had 60 Vbeta and 13 Jbeta primers. This table comes from immunoSEQ multiplex PCR, and its TCRdb copy is limited to in-frame clones, with some not included. The table has 90,000 to 100,000 clones, roughly 70% seen once. Specimen: PBMCs. These receptors came from a man aged 45-60 years in good health and CMV-seronegative.

The CDR3 loop is CASSPPQGSNTEAFF. CDR3 DNA: TGTGCCAGCAGCCCTCCACAGGGATCGAACACTGAAGCTTTCTTT. The chain links TRBV5-4 to TRBJ1-1; a possible D gene is TRBD1 (6 bases). The V end was cut by 4 bases, the J end by 1 base, with 14 bases between. The CDR3 length is 15 residues. Germline CDR1 is SGHNT and CDR2 is YYREEE (reference sequence).

This clone appeared a few times. The chain couples TRBV5-6 to TRBJ2-7, with 9 bases aligning to TRBD1. V was clipped by 3 bases and J by 7 bases; unmatched bases: 5. Germline CDR1 is SGHDT and CDR2 is YYEEEE. The CDR3 has 13 amino acids. CDR3 DNA: TGTGCCAGCAGCTCCTGGACAGGGGAGGAGCAGTACTTC. It yields the protein CASSSWTGEEQYF.

J is TRBJ2-7 and V is TRBV11-2; D not resolved. V lost 3 bases, J lost 2 bases, and 11 bases lay in between. Germline V CDR1 and CDR2: SGHAT, FQNNGV. This CDR3 has 14 amino acids. The CDR3 here is CASSFVQSTYEQYF. The CDR3 DNA sequence: TGTGCCAGCAGCTTTGTGCAGTCGACCTACGAGCAGTACTTC.

The chain employs TRBV6-5 and TRBJ1-1, with TRBD1 matching 7 bases. CDR3 length: 14 residues. After removal of 2 bases from V and 0 bases from J, the junction contained 0 bases not matched to a gene. The germline gives CDR1 MNHEY, CDR2 SVGAGI. Here the CDR3 reads CASSYGTVNTEAFF. The DNA for the CDR3 is TGTGCCAGCAGTTACGGGACAGTGAACACTGAAGCTTTCTTT.

The V and J genes are TRBV29-1 and TRBJ2-7; possibly TRBD1 for D (6 bases). This CDR3 spans 12 amino acids. CDR1 and CDR2 (germline): SQVTM, ANQGSEA. Trimming left V 4 bases short and J 3 bases short, with 10 bases between. The CDR3 sequence: CSVAEQGYEQYF. The CDR3 DNA sequence: TGCAGCGTTGCAGAACAGGGCTACGAGCAGTACTTC.

The chain has TRBV6-5 and TRBJ1-2; D call uncertain. The germline V gene has CDR1 MNHEY and CDR2 SVGAGI. Trimming took off 6 bases at V and 0 bases at J, with 14 bases between the two ends. The CDR3 covers 15 residues. The CDR3 protein is CASRPFARANYGYTF. Written as DNA, the CDR3 is TGTGCCAGCAGGCCCTTCGCGAGGGCTAACTATGGCTACACCTTC.

The chain has TRBV6-1 and TRBJ2-7, with a tentative D call TRBD1 (5 bases). V was trimmed by 6 bases and J by 4 bases, leaving 10 bases between them. Looked up from germline, CDR1 is MNHNS and CDR2 is SASEGT. This CDR3 has 12 amino acids. This CDR3 reads CASSAYRYEQYF. CDR3 DNA: TGTGCCAGCAGCGCCTACAGGTACGAGCAGTACTTC.

This clone was found a few times. The genes are TRBV2 and TRBJ2-3; the match to TRBD2 covers 7 bases. V shed 5 bases and J 9 bases; nucleotides not matched to a gene: 14. CDR1 SNHLY and CDR2 FYNNEI come from the germline V gene. This CDR3 is 15 amino acids long. CDR3 residues: CASSTDPGTKRTQYF. Written as DNA, the CDR3 is TGTGCCAGCAGTACAGACCCCGGGACTAAAAGGACGCAGTATTTT.

This clone was observed a few times. The chain links TRBV15 to TRBJ1-1; unclear D gene. The ends were cut back, 2 bases at V and 7 bases at J, with 11 bases in the middle. This CDR3 region has 13 residues. Per the germline V gene, CDR1 is LNHNV and CDR2 is YYDKDF (reference sequence). The CDR3 sequence is CATSRPPSGEAFF. The DNA for the CDR3 is TGTGCCACCAGCAGACCCCCCTCCGGTGAAGCTTTCTTT.

The V gene is TRBV19, the J gene TRBJ1-6; possibly TRBD1 for D (6 bases). This CDR3 is built from 17 residues. Trimming took off 5 bases at V and 7 bases at J, with 21 bases between the two ends. Germline lookup yields CDR1 LNHDA and CDR2 SQIVND (reference sequence). CDR3 protein: CASSDTPPGGANSPLHF. The DNA for the CDR3 is TGTGCCAGTAGTGATACCCCCCCGGGGGGGGCGAATTCACCCCTCCACTTT.

Here the CDR3 reads CASSMGQGARQPQHF. CDR3 DNA sequence: TGTGCCAGTAGTATGGGACAGGGGGCGCGACAGCCCCAGCATTTT. The rearrangement joins TRBV19 to TRBJ1-5; 12 bases match TRBD1. The CDR3 is 15 residues long. J gave up 7 bases and V 3 bases, and 4 bases lay outside the gene matches. CDR1 and CDR2 from the germline V gene are LNHDA and SQIVND (reference sequence).

This clone was found once. The CDR3 bases are TGTGCCAGTAGCAGGGGAAATCAGCCCCAGCATTTT. This codes for CASSRGNQPQHF. The genes are TRBV19 and TRBJ1-5, with TRBD1 as a possible D gene (6 bases). Germline V gives CDR1 LNHDA, CDR2 SQIVND (reference sequence). Trimming took off 6 bases at V and 4 bases at J, with 7 bases between the two ends. The CDR3 runs to 12 residues.

V usage is TRBV6-5 and J usage is TRBJ1-1, with 7 bases aligning to TRBD1. V lost 0 bases to trimming and J lost 6 bases; unmatched junction nucleotides: 10. Germline V gene sequence: CDR1 MNHEY, CDR2 SVGAGI. This CDR3 spans 16 amino acids. The CDR3 sequence: CASSYSADRAEAEAFF. The CDR3 region has the DNA TGTGCCAGCAGTTACTCGGCCGACAGGGCCGAGGCTGAAGCTTTCTTT.

V gene TRBV4-2 combines with J gene TRBJ2-3; D may be TRBD1 (6 bases). Trimming took off 0 bases at V and 0 bases at J, with 13 bases between the two ends. In germline, CDR1 is LGHNA, CDR2 YNFKEQ. This CDR3 comprises 17 residues. The CDR3 DNA reads as TGTGCCAGCAGCCAAGATCCAGGAAGGGGGAGCACAGATACGCAGTATTTT. It translates to CASSQDPGRGSTDTQYF.

The chain couples TRBV11-2 to TRBJ2-7; 8 nucleotides match TRBD2. The CDR3 contains 17 residues. V lost 5 bases, J lost 1 base, and 13 bases stayed unmatched. Germline CDR1 and CDR2: SGHAT and FQNNGV. The CDR3 is CASSRPAGVAGSYEQYF. DNA of the CDR3: TGTGCCAGCAGCCGACCAGCCGGGGTAGCGGGGTCCTACGAGCAGTACTTC. The whole variable domain, filled in from reference TRBV11-2 and TRBJ2-7, reads EAGVAQSPRYKIIEKRQSVAFWCNPISGHATLYWYQQILGQGPKLLIQFQNNGVVDDSQLPKDRFSAERLKGVDSTLKIQPAKLEDSAVYLCASSRPAGVAGSYEQYFGPGTRLTVT.

This chain links TRBV7-9 with TRBJ2-5, with TRBD2 identical over 11 bases. Germline CDR1 and CDR2: SEHNR and FQNEAQ (reference sequence). The CDR3 length is 15 residues. Trimming took 4 bases from V and 4 from J; bases not matched to a gene: 5. CDR3 coding DNA: TGTGCCAGCAGCTCCATTACTAGCGGGGGAGAGACCCAGTACTTC. Translated, it gives CASSSITSGGETQYF.

As for this clone: Other nucleotide sequences in the sample specify the same CDR3. This CDR3 reads CASSSAGEAAEQYF. The CDR3 bases are TGTGCCAGCAGTTCGGCGGGGGAGGCGGCCGAGCAGTACTTC. The chain uses TRBV27 and TRBJ2-7; TRBD2 aligns across 7 bases. Germline lookup yields CDR1 MNHEY and CDR2 SMNVEV (reference sequence). The CDR3 is 14 amino acids. The V and J ends lost 4 bases and 6 bases, in that order; junction bases with no gene match: 9.